One and the same sample provided the 15 T cell receptor beta chains below, sequenced in a study of regulatory T cells in long-lasting Graves disease. CDR3-region Arm-PCR and iRepertoire HTBI primers produced the TCR beta libraries. TCRdb reanalysed the multiplex PCR reads using MiXCR and keeps one entry per CDR3 protein. The sample lists some 600,000 distinct CDR3 sequences; about 16% were seen once. Time point reported: newly diagnosed GD, antithyroid drugs for less than 3 months. PBMC RNA was the source of the TCR library. The sample was also linked to a second study, of T cells in Graves' hyperthyroidism and ophthalmopathy.

The starting material was peripheral blood mononuclear cells (PBMCs), obtained at new diagnosis, from a patient treated with antithyroid drugs. Receptor source: a man younger than 35 with Graves disease.

This clonotype appeared many times. The V gene is TRBV20-1, the J gene TRBJ2-3; D gene unclear. The CDR3 is 15 amino acids. V gave up 3 bases and J gave up 0 bases, with 13 bases separating them. Germline V CDR1 and CDR2: DFQATT, SNEGSKA (reference sequence). The DNA of the CDR3 is TGCAGTGCTAGCTCGGCGGTGACTAGCACAGATACGCAGTATTTT. Residues: CSASSAVTSTDTQYF.

V and J are TRBV27 and TRBJ2-6; D is possibly TRBD1 or TRBD2 (5 bases each). This CDR3 is built from 16 residues. The germline gives CDR1 MNHEY, CDR2 SMNVEV (reference sequence). V gave up 4 bases and J gave up 3 bases, with 13 bases separating them. Here the CDR3 DNA reads TGTGCCAGCAGTTCTTTGGGGGTTGGTGGGGCCAACGTCCTGACTTTC. As protein: CASSSLGVGGANVLTF.

This clonotype has more than one count but fewer than ten. This chain joins TRBV6-1 and TRBJ2-2; 7 bases map to TRBD2. The CDR3 extends over 15 amino acids. Germline V gene lookup returns CDR1 MNHNS and CDR2 SASEGT. V trimming: 6 bases; J trimming: 4 bases; junction bases outside the gene matches: 8. The CDR3 is CASSLTTSRTGELFF. CDR3 in DNA: TGTGCCAGCAGCCTCACGACTAGCCGCACCGGGGAGCTGTTTTTT.

This clonotype appeared a few times. J is TRBJ2-1 and V is TRBV5-1; TRBD2 matches 11 bases. The J segment lost 5 bases and the V segment lost 4 bases, leaving 8 bases of the junction unmatched. The V gene's germline CDR1 is SGHRS and CDR2 YFSETQ. The CDR3 covers 16 residues. The CDR3 nucleotides are TGCGCCAGCAGCCCCCCGGGACTAGCGGCTAACAATGAGCAGTTCTTC. This sequence encodes CASSPPGLAANNEQFF. Full variable domain (outside the CDR3, taken from reference TRBV5-1 and TRBJ2-1): KAGVTQTPRYLIKTRGQQVTLSCSPISGHRSVSWYQQTPGQGLQFLFEYFSETQRNKGNFPGRFSGRQFSNSRSEMNVSTLELGDSALYLCASSPPGLAANNEQFFGPGTRLTVL.

J is TRBJ2-1 and V is TRBV18, with TRBD2 identical over 9 bases. V trimming: 6 bases; J trimming: 6 bases; junction bases outside the gene matches: 6. The CDR3 has 14 residues. CDR1 is KGHSH, CDR2 LQKENI, per germline. CDR3 residues: CASSAFSGGNEQFF. The CDR3 nucleotides read TGTGCCAGCTCGGCATTTAGCGGGGGCAATGAGCAGTTCTTC.

The chain joins TRBV29-1 to TRBJ1-2, with unresolved D. Deletions cut 5 bases from V and 8 bases from J, with 6 bases between. Germline CDR1 SQVTM, CDR2 ANQGSEA. The CDR3 covers 9 residues. The CDR3 loop is CSVPRGYTF. CDR3 bases: TGCAGCGTTCCACGGGGCTACACCTTC.

This clonotype was counted at least ten times. This sequence joins TRBV27 and TRBJ2-5, with D maybe TRBD1 (5 bases). From germline, CDR1 is MNHEY and CDR2 SMNVEV (reference sequence). Trimming removed 1 base at V and 5 bases at J, with 11 bases between. The CDR3 is made up of 14 amino acids. CDR3 nucleotides: TGTGCCAGCAGTTTATTTTCTGGGGCGGAGACCCAGTACTTC. This encodes CASSLFSGAETQYF.

The J gene is TRBJ1-2, the V gene TRBV7-9; D is unclear. V lost 4 bases to trimming and J lost 4 bases, with 16 bases between them. Germline V CDR1 and CDR2: SEHNR, FQNEAQ (reference sequence). CDR3 length: 15 amino acids. Here the CDR3 DNA reads TGTGCCAGCAGCTCCTCGGACTCACTCTTCTATGGCTACACCTTC. Amino acids: CASSSSDSLFYGYTF.

This clonotype was picked up many times. The chain has TRBV11-3 and TRBJ1-1; possibly TRBD1 for D (5 bases). This CDR3 is built from 14 residues. Trimming left V 5 bases short and J 1 base short, with 11 bases between. Per germline, CDR1 SGHNT and CDR2 YENEEA. Here the CDR3 reads CASSQGPQNTEAFF. The CDR3 nucleotides are TGTGCCAGCAGCCAGGGACCGCAGAACACTGAAGCTTTCTTT. Variable domain in full (rest from reference TRBV11-3 and TRBJ1-1): EAGVVQSPRYKIIEKKQPVAFWCNPISGHNTLYWYLQNLGQGPELLIRYENEEAVDDSQLPKDRFSAERLKGVDSTLKIQPAELGDSAVYLCASSQGPQNTEAFFGQGTRLTVV.

This clonotype was detected ten times or more. J is TRBJ2-7 and V is TRBV6-1; D may correspond to TRBD1 or TRBD2 (5 bases each). This CDR3 region has 15 residues. Trimming took off 8 bases at V and 3 bases at J, with 20 bases between the two ends. CDR1 MNHNS and CDR2 SASEGT come from the germline V gene. The CDR3 reads CASLTTGTEVYEQYF. CDR3 DNA sequence: TGTGCCAGCCTCACTACCGGGACCGAGGTCTACGAGCAGTACTTC.

The chain couples TRBV12-3 or TRBV12-4 to TRBJ1-4; a possible D gene is TRBD1 (5 bases). V was trimmed by 3 bases and J by 5 bases, leaving 10 bases between them. This CDR3 has 14 residues. This CDR3 reads CASSFSGRNEKLFF. DNA of the CDR3: TGTGCCAGCAGTTTTTCGGGGCGGAATGAAAAACTGTTTTTT.

This clonotype was seen ten or more times. The genes are TRBV7-9 and TRBJ2-1; TRBD2 aligns across 8 bases. In germline, CDR1 is SEHNR, CDR2 FQNEAQ (reference sequence). The CDR3 is 17 residues long. J was trimmed by 5 bases and V by 1 base; bases with no gene match: 10. CDR3 protein: CASSLETGLVIHNEQFF. The DNA of the CDR3 is TGTGCCAGCAGCTTAGAGACGGGACTAGTCATCCACAATGAGCAGTTCTTC.

The sample holds many counts of this clonotype. The J gene is TRBJ2-5, the V gene TRBV6-1; weak D call: TRBD1 (6 bases). V lost 6 bases to trimming and J lost 3 bases, with 11 bases between them. The germline V gene encodes CDR1 MNHNS and CDR2 SASEGT. There are 13 residues in the CDR3. CDR3 in DNA: TGTGCCAGCAGGGAAAACAGGGAAGAGACCCAGTACTTC. This sequence encodes CASRENREETQYF.

The chain combines TRBV2 with TRBJ2-1; 7 bases match TRBD2. Trimming removed 5 bases from V and 3 bases from J; junction bases left unmatched: 7. Per the germline V gene, CDR1 is SNHLY and CDR2 is FYNNEI. CDR3 size: 15 residues. DNA of the CDR3: TGTGCCAGCAGTCCCAGCGGGAAGGGCTACAATGAGCAGTTCTTC. Translating it yields CASSPSGKGYNEQFF.

The rearrangement links TRBV5-1 to TRBJ2-1; TRBD2 aligns across 7 bases. The J segment lost 6 bases and the V segment lost 1 base, leaving 10 bases of the junction unmatched. The CDR3 is made up of 16 amino acids. Germline V lookup: CDR1 SGHRS, CDR2 YFSETQ. The CDR3 DNA reads TGCGCCAGCAGCTTGAAGGTAGTAGCGGGCAGCAATGAGCAGTTCTTC. Its translation is CASSLKVVAGSNEQFF.